The 31 T cell receptor beta chains below were found in one sample sequenced in a study of response to subunit inactivated influenza vaccine. MiXCR, applied by TCRdb to the RT-PCR reads, yields one record per CDR3 protein. The table has around 710,000 distinct CDR3 sequences, about 15% seen once. This sample comprised PBMCs from blood, obtained 14 to 15 days before vaccination. Receptors were obtained from a man aged 45-65 years who received an inactivated influenza vaccine.

This clonotype was found a few times. The V call is TRBV5-1, the J call TRBJ1-2, with TRBD1 matching over 7 bases. The CDR3 is made up of 17 amino acids. Germline CDR1 and CDR2: SGHRS and YFSETQ. Losses at the gene ends were 4 bases for V and 8 bases for J; bases not matched to a gene: 20. CDR3 DNA: TGCGCCAGCAGCCACCGGACAGGAAGTTCTCGAGGATACGGCTACACCTTC. It encodes CASSHRTGSSRGYGYTF.

This clonotype was found many times. The V call is TRBV11-2, the J call TRBJ2-7; the match to TRBD2 covers 12 bases. The CDR3 has 16 residues. Germline assignment: CDR1 SGHAT and CDR2 FQNNGV. Trimming cost V 5 bases and J 4 bases; bases outside gene matches: 9. CDR3 protein: CASSEPLAGGPYEQYF. Written as DNA, the CDR3 is TGTGCCAGCAGCGAGCCCCTAGCGGGAGGGCCATACGAGCAGTACTTC.

This clonotype was seen more than once but under ten times. The gene calls are TRBV20-1 and TRBJ1-5, with 10 bases matching TRBD1. The V gene's germline CDR1 is DFQATT and CDR2 SNEGSKA (reference sequence). V trimming: 6 bases; J trimming: 4 bases; junction bases outside the gene matches: 9. This CDR3 spans 15 amino acids. The DNA for the CDR3 is TGCAGTGCCATTCACGGACAGGGGGTAAATCAGCCCCAGCATTTT. As protein: CSAIHGQGVNQPQHF.

J is TRBJ2-7 and V is TRBV20-1; no reliable D call. Germline V gene data show CDR1 as DFQATT and CDR2 as SNEGSKA (reference sequence). The CDR3 spans 13 residues. V gave up 6 bases and J gave up 2 bases, with 14 bases separating them. The CDR3 sequence: CSAGRRSAYEQYF. The CDR3 DNA is TGCAGTGCGGGCCGGAGATCTGCCTACGAGCAGTACTTC.

This clonotype was seen ten or more times. The V gene is TRBV7-2, the J gene TRBJ2-1; possible D gene TRBD2, 5 bases. Trimming took 8 bases from V and 8 from J, leaving 13 bases between them. CDR3 length: 12 residues. The germline gives CDR1 SGHTA, CDR2 FQGNSA. The CDR3 spells CASHRGGYEQFF. CDR3 in DNA: TGTGCCAGCCATCGAGGAGGTTATGAGCAGTTCTTC.

This clonotype was counted at least ten times. The chain is built from TRBV2 and TRBJ2-4; 9 bases map to TRBD2. V shed 4 bases and J 7 bases; nucleotides not matched to a gene: 5. The CDR3 extends over 14 amino acids. Germline V gives CDR1 SNHLY, CDR2 FYNNEI. The CDR3, as DNA: TGTGCCAGCAGTGCGAGCGGGAGGAGGAACATTCAGTACTTC. It encodes CASSASGRRNIQYF.

Regarding this clonotype: The junction does not match germline at one end; this may be a read error. The chain is built from TRBV7-8 and TRBJ2-7; TRBD2 is a possible D gene (6 bases). CDR3 length equals 14 residues. The germline V gene has CDR1 SGHVS and CDR2 FQNEAQ. The CDR3 spells CASSLATHSYEQYF. CDR3 sequence (DNA): TGTGCCAGCAGCCTAGCGACTCACTCCTACGAGCAGTACTTC.

The J gene is TRBJ2-1, the V gene TRBV11-2, with D unresolved. V dropped 1 base and J dropped 5 bases, with 6 bases sitting between them. The CDR3 loop spans 13 amino acids. The germline gives CDR1 SGHAT, CDR2 FQNNGV. The CDR3 DNA is TGTGCCAGCAGCTTAGCTCGGGACAATGAGCAGTTCTTC. It encodes CASSLARDNEQFF.

Regarding this clonotype: A junction end diverges from the germline sequence, so it may reflect a read error. V is TRBV12-3 or TRBV12-4 and J is TRBJ2-1, with TRBD2 identical over 12 bases. This CDR3 region has 16 residues. The CDR3, as DNA: TGTGCCAGCAGCCTAGCGGGAGGGAGCTCCTGCAATGAGCAGTTCTTC. It is translated as CASSLAGGSSCNEQFF.

This chain uses TRBV5-6 with TRBJ2-2; D might be TRBD2 (6 bases). The CDR3 totals 16 residues. Germline CDR1 reads SGHDT; CDR2 reads YYEEEE. The V gene lost 4 bases and the J gene lost 1 base, with 14 bases spanning the gap. The CDR3 DNA follows: TGTGCCAGCAGCCCGGGGGTTACCTTGAACACCGGGGAGCTGTTTTTT. This sequence encodes CASSPGVTLNTGELFF.

This clonotype occurred a few times. The chain recombines TRBV20-1 with TRBJ1-2; D gene ambiguous. The CDR3 covers 12 residues. V was cut by 5 bases and J by 7 bases, with 14 bases left in between. Germline V gene data show CDR1 as DFQATT and CDR2 as SNEGSKA (reference sequence). This CDR3 is CSASTLGVGYTF. CDR3 DNA: TGCAGTGCTTCAACCCTCGGGGTTGGCTACACCTTC.

The chain employs TRBV11-2 and TRBJ2-5; 11 bases are a match to TRBD2. In germline, CDR1 is SGHAT, CDR2 FQNNGV. The CDR3 covers 16 residues. J lost 1 base, V lost 5 bases, and 6 bases had no gene match. CDR3 sequence (DNA): TGTGCCAGCAGCCCCTTAGCGGGAGGGGTCCAAGAGACCCAGTACTTC. Translated: CASSPLAGGVQETQYF.

This clonotype came up many times. V gene TRBV12-3 or TRBV12-4 combines with J gene TRBJ2-4; TRBD1 or TRBD2 may be the D gene (6 bases each). Trimming took 5 bases from V and 3 from J, leaving 14 bases between them. The CDR3 has 15 residues. The CDR3 sequence: CASSPGARDKNIQYF. CDR3 DNA: TGTGCCAGCAGTCCGGGGGCCAGGGACAAAAACATTCAGTACTTC.

This clonotype came up a few times. The chain carries TRBV15 and TRBJ2-1; 10 positions agree with TRBD1. The trim removed 5 bases at V and 3 bases at J, leaving 7 bases unmatched. This CDR3 has 16 amino acids. The germline CDR1 and CDR2 sequences are LNHNV and YYDKDF (reference sequence). CDR3: CATSAIGTGVYNEQFF. CDR3 DNA: TGTGCCACCAGCGCCATAGGGACAGGGGTCTACAATGAGCAGTTCTTC.

This clonotype was detected many times. The rearrangement uses TRBV5-1 and TRBJ2-3; D might be TRBD1 or TRBD2, each matching 6 bases. Trimming removed 4 bases at V and 4 bases at J, with 19 bases between. CDR1 and CDR2 from the germline V gene are SGHRS and YFSETQ. CDR3 length: 16 amino acids. The CDR3 region has the DNA TGCGCCAGCAGCCAGGGGACTTCTCACGGGGCAGATACGCAGTATTTT. Protein product: CASSQGTSHGADTQYF.

This clonotype was counted between two and nine times. This sequence joins TRBV12-3 or TRBV12-4 and TRBJ2-2, with 9 positions matching TRBD2. Germline trimming cut 6 bases from V and 3 bases from J; bases unmatched to any gene: 8. CDR3 length: 16 residues. This chain's CDR3 is CASSRLAGVHTGELFF. Written as DNA, the CDR3 is TGTGCCAGCAGCCGATTAGCGGGAGTTCACACCGGGGAGCTGTTTTTT.

The rearrangement links TRBV2 to TRBJ2-2; D not certain. Per germline, CDR1 SNHLY and CDR2 FYNNEI. CDR3 length: 15 amino acids. The germline V and J ends were trimmed by 4 bases and 1 base, with 10 bases remaining between them. The chain's CDR3 is CASSGLRWNTGELFF. The CDR3 DNA follows: TGTGCCAGCAGTGGATTGAGATGGAACACCGGGGAGCTGTTTTTT.

The table lists this clonotype with many counts. The chain employs TRBV6-1 and TRBJ1-6; D is perhaps TRBD1 (5 bases). The CDR3 has 14 residues. Deletions cut 4 bases from V and 8 bases from J, with 12 bases between. The germline V gene has CDR1 MNHNS and CDR2 SASEGT. The CDR3: CASSAPGWHSPLHF. The CDR3 DNA is TGTGCCAGCAGTGCTCCAGGGTGGCATTCACCCCTCCACTTT.

This clonotype was seen a handful of times. This chain joins TRBV7-2 and TRBJ1-1; a weak D match, TRBD1 (6 bases). CDR3 size: 12 residues. Germline values: CDR1 SGHTA, CDR2 FQGNSA. The V gene lost 3 bases and the J gene lost 7 bases, with 9 bases spanning the gap. DNA for the CDR3: TGTGCCAGCAGCTTCCGGACAGTTGAAGCTTTCTTT. Protein sequence: CASSFRTVEAFF.

This clonotype showed up many times. As DNA, the CDR3 is TGTGCCAGCAGTTTCTCGGGACTAGCGGGAGGGTTCCAAGAGACCCAGTACTTC. It encodes CASSFSGLAGGFQETQYF. The V call is TRBV28, the J call TRBJ2-5, with 16 bases fitting TRBD2. Germline loops: CDR1 MDHEN, CDR2 SYDVKM. After removal of 3 bases from V and 1 base from J, the junction contained 5 bases not matched to a gene. The CDR3 is 18 amino acids. The full variable domain, with the rest looked up from reference TRBV28 and TRBJ2-5, is DVKVTQSSRYLVKRTGEKVFLECVQDMDHENMFWYRQDPGLGLRLIYFSYDVKMKEKGDIPEGYSVSREKKERFSLILESASTNQTSMYLCASSFSGLAGGFQETQYFGPGTRLLVL.

This clonotype has a handful of counts. The CDR3 here is CASSLWEQFF. CDR3 in DNA: TGTGCCAGCAGTTTGTGGGAGCAGTTCTTC. The V call is TRBV12-3 or TRBV12-4, the J call TRBJ2-1; D is uncertain. The ends were cut back, 3 bases at V and 10 bases at J, with 4 bases in the middle. CDR3 length: 10 residues.

This clonotype has ten or more counts. V gene TRBV5-1 combines with J gene TRBJ1-3; D is possibly TRBD1 (5 bases). CDR3 length equals 16 residues. Between the trimmed V and J ends, which lost 0 bases and 4 bases, there was a span of 14 bases. From germline, CDR1 is SGHRS and CDR2 YFSETQ. CDR3: CASSLEPGNLGNTIYF. CDR3 DNA: TGCGCCAGCAGCTTGGAACCAGGGAACCTCGGAAACACCATATATTTT.

V and J are TRBV2 and TRBJ2-7, with 8 bases aligning to TRBD2. Germline values: CDR1 SNHLY, CDR2 FYNNEI. CDR3 length: 12 residues. J gave up 6 bases and V 10 bases, and 8 bases lay outside the gene matches. CDR3 sequence: CATGLAPREQYF. For the CDR3, the DNA is TGTGCCACAGGACTAGCCCCCCGCGAGCAGTACTTC.

In its sample, this clonotype was seen a few times. V and J are TRBV30 and TRBJ2-7; D uncertain. From germline, CDR1 is GTSNPN and CDR2 SVGIG (reference sequence). Trimming took 1 base from V and 6 from J, leaving 10 bases between them. This CDR3 comprises 12 residues. The CDR3 reads CAWSARVSEQYF. CDR3 nucleotide sequence: TGTGCCTGGAGTGCTAGGGTAAGCGAGCAGTACTTC.

The table lists this clonotype with a few counts. The rearrangement joins TRBV5-1 to TRBJ2-7; the D call may be TRBD1 or TRBD2 (6 bases each). This CDR3 has 17 amino acids. CDR1 is SGHRS, CDR2 YFSETQ, per germline. Between the trimmed V and J ends, which lost 0 bases and 7 bases, there was a span of 23 bases. The CDR3 region is CASSLGLLAGQTTEQYF. Here the CDR3 DNA reads TGCGCCAGCAGCTTGGGGCTTCTGGCGGGACAAACTACGGAGCAGTACTTC.

This rearrangement joins TRBV7-8 to TRBJ2-7, with 7 bases lining up with TRBD2. The CDR3 length is 14 residues. Unmatched junction bases numbered 7, after V lost 0 bases and J lost 8 bases. Germline values: CDR1 SGHVS, CDR2 FQNEAQ. The DNA of the CDR3 is TGTGCCAGCAGCTTAGCCGGGACTACCGGCCAGCAGTACTTC. Translating gives CASSLAGTTGQQYF.

Only a few counts were recorded for this clonotype. CDR3 protein: CASSRTETGELFF. The CDR3 DNA sequence: TGTGCCAGCAGTAGAACGGAAACCGGGGAGCTGTTTTTT. V is TRBV28 and J is TRBJ2-2; no clear D. V lost 5 bases to trimming and J lost 5 bases, with 9 bases between them. CDR3 length: 13 amino acids. Per germline, CDR1 MDHEN and CDR2 SYDVKM.

The gene calls are TRBV10-3 and TRBJ2-5; 7 nucleotides line up with TRBD2. The V gene's germline CDR1 is ENHRY and CDR2 SYGVKD. V lost 0 bases to trimming and J lost 2 bases; unmatched junction nucleotides: 6. This CDR3 spans 16 amino acids. CDR3 bases: TGTGCCATCAGTGAGTCGGTCCTAGCGGAACAAGAGACCCAGTACTTC. Its protein product is CAISESVLAEQETQYF.

The chain is built from TRBV20-1 and TRBJ2-7, with 15 bases that match TRBD2. Trimming removed 4 bases from V and 5 bases from J; junction bases left unmatched: 9. Germline CDR1 and CDR2: DFQATT and SNEGSKA (reference sequence). The CDR3 is 16 residues long. The CDR3 here is CSAKRGLAGGGNEQYF. The DNA of the CDR3 is TGCAGTGCTAAGCGGGGACTAGCGGGAGGTGGAAACGAGCAGTACTTC.

This chain uses TRBV5-6 with TRBJ2-2; D unresolved. This CDR3 contains 14 residues. V lost 0 bases to trimming and J lost 6 bases, with 9 bases between them. Per germline, CDR1 SGHDT and CDR2 YYEEEE. CDR3 loop: CASSLAGTAGELFF. DNA of the CDR3: TGTGCCAGCAGCTTGGCCGGTACCGCCGGGGAGCTGTTTTTT.

This clonotype was seen more than once but under ten times. The junction does not match germline at one end; this may be a read error. This chain links TRBV5-6 with TRBJ2-7; a possible D gene is TRBD2 (5 bases). Germline assignment: CDR1 SGHDT and CDR2 YYEEEE. The CDR3 is 14 amino acids. In DNA, the CDR3 is TGTGCCAGCAGCCTAGTCGGGTCTTGGGAGAAATGGAACTTC. Translating gives CASSLVGSWEKWNF.